This is a list of T cell receptor beta chains from one sample in a study of T-cell memory formation after mild COVID-19. MiXCR, applied by TCRdb to the 5' RACE reads, yields one record per CDR3 protein. The sample carries approximately 480,000 distinct CDR3 sequences, 15% to 20% recorded once. Sequenced material: PBMCs or a T cell subset sorted from them (not recorded which). All receptors derive from an adult woman who had mild COVID-19 (a few samples of this study predate the infection). Cell type and time point are not known. CDR3s include the opening cysteine and the closing phenylalanine or tryptophan. The D gene is left open where the match is weak. Size is omitted from some rows. Given values are once, few, many or a class for expanded clones.

abundance: few; d_gene: TRBD2; v_gene: TRBV3-1; j_gene: TRBJ2-7; CDR3aa: CASRLSGRSFYEQYF; CDR3nt: TGTGCCAGCAGACTCAGCGGGAGAAGCTTCTACGAGCAGTACTTC
abundance: few; d_gene: TRBD1; v_gene: TRBV24-1; j_gene: TRBJ2-2; CDR3aa: CATTGQGGYGELFF; CDR3nt: TGTGCCACCACCGGACAGGGTGGCTACGGGGAGCTGTTTTTT
abundance: many; d_gene: -; v_gene: TRBV3-1; j_gene: TRBJ2-1; CDR3aa: CASSHRAIGVNEQFF; CDR3nt: TGTGCCAGCAGCCACAGGGCCATTGGAGTAAATGAGCAGTTCTTC
abundance: -; d_gene: -; v_gene: TRBV6-5; j_gene: TRBJ1-6; CDR3aa: CASRPNIYNSPLHF; CDR3nt: TGTGCCAGCAGGCCGAATATCTATAATTCACCCCTCCACTTT
abundance: few; d_gene: -; v_gene: TRBV9; j_gene: TRBJ1-1; CDR3aa: CASSPDPGHKPPPLF; CDR3nt: TGTGCCAGCAGCCCAGATCCAGGACACAAACCACCCCCACTTTTT
abundance: few; d_gene: -; v_gene: TRBV30; j_gene: TRBJ1-1; CDR3aa: CAWSHTRTTEAFF; CDR3nt: TGTGCCTGGAGCCATACCCGGACGACTGAAGCTTTCTTT
abundance: few; d_gene: -; v_gene: TRBV6-5; j_gene: TRBJ2-1; CDR3aa: CASRLGVSGNEQFF; CDR3nt: TGTGCCAGCAGGCTAGGGGTGTCGGGTAATGAGCAGTTCTTC
abundance: few; d_gene: -; v_gene: TRBV20-1; j_gene: TRBJ2-3; CDR3aa: CSARIPGRQDTQYF; CDR3nt: TGCAGTGCTAGAATTCCCGGTCGCCAGGATACGCAGTATTTT
abundance: -; d_gene: -; v_gene: TRBV7-9; j_gene: TRBJ2-7; CDR3aa: CASSVPGLRSYEQYF; CDR3nt: TGTGCCAGCAGCGTCCCGGGACTTCGCTCCTACGAGCAGTACTTC
abundance: few; d_gene: TRBD1; v_gene: TRBV19; j_gene: TRBJ2-1; CDR3aa: CASSIPGQGVSEQFF; CDR3nt: TGTGCCAGTAGTATACCGGGACAGGGGGTTTCCGAGCAGTTCTTC
abundance: few; d_gene: -; v_gene: TRBV4-1; j_gene: TRBJ2-1; CDR3aa: CASSQVGDSYNEQFF; CDR3nt: TGCGCCAGCAGCCAAGTAGGGGATTCCTACAATGAGCAGTTCTTC
abundance: -; d_gene: -; v_gene: TRBV6-1; j_gene: TRBJ2-7; CDR3aa: CASSLPGPPWDEQYF; CDR3nt: TGTGCCAGCAGCTTACCCGGGCCTCCTTGGGACGAGCAGTACTTC
abundance: few; d_gene: -; v_gene: TRBV7-3; j_gene: TRBJ2-3; CDR3aa: CASSLSREDTQYF; CDR3nt: TGTGCCAGCAGCCTTTCCCGGGAGGATACGCAGTATTTT
abundance: few; d_gene: -; v_gene: TRBV30; j_gene: TRBJ1-2; CDR3aa: CAWSPSGGDYYGYTF; CDR3nt: TGTGCCTGGAGTCCCTCCGGGGGAGACTACTATGGCTACACCTTC
abundance: -; d_gene: -; v_gene: TRBV5-6; j_gene: TRBJ2-1; CDR3aa: CASTSRVRVEQFF; CDR3nt: TGTGCCAGCACCTCCCGAGTTAGGGTTGAGCAGTTCTTC
abundance: once; d_gene: TRBD2; v_gene: TRBV9; j_gene: TRBJ2-1; CDR3aa: CASSVGPLRGTNEQFF; CDR3nt: TGTGCCAGCAGCGTAGGCCCTTTGCGGGGGACCAATGAGCAGTTCTTC
abundance: -; d_gene: -; v_gene: TRBV24-1; j_gene: TRBJ2-1; CDR3aa: CATSRGRKGYNEQFF; CDR3nt: TGTGCCACCAGCCGAGGCCGTAAGGGCTACAATGAGCAGTTCTTC
abundance: -; d_gene: -; v_gene: TRBV12-3/TRBV12-4; j_gene: TRBJ1-5; CDR3aa: CASSLGSLINQPQHF; CDR3nt: TGTGCCAGCAGTTTAGGAAGCCTGATCAATCAGCCCCAGCATTTT
abundance: -; d_gene: -; v_gene: TRBV27; j_gene: TRBJ2-6; CDR3aa: CASSPTPPGANVLTF; CDR3nt: TGTGCCAGCAGTCCCACCCCCCCTGGGGCCAACGTCCTGACTTTC
abundance: few; d_gene: -; v_gene: TRBV5-1; j_gene: TRBJ2-5; CDR3aa: CASKLDPSVPETQYF; CDR3nt: TGCGCCAGCAAATTGGACCCTTCCGTTCCGGAGACCCAGTACTTC
abundance: few; d_gene: -; v_gene: TRBV24-1; j_gene: TRBJ1-2; CDR3aa: CATSDYSGRVDGYTF; CDR3nt: TGTGCCACCAGTGATTATAGTGGCAGGGTAGATGGCTACACCTTC
abundance: -; d_gene: TRBD2; v_gene: TRBV5-6; j_gene: TRBJ2-5; CDR3aa: CASSPGTSGTETQYF; CDR3nt: TGTGCCAGCAGCCCCGGGACCAGCGGGACAGAGACCCAGTACTTC
abundance: few; d_gene: -; v_gene: TRBV7-9; j_gene: TRBJ1-5; CDR3aa: CASSLGVDQPQHF; CDR3nt: TGTGCCAGCAGCTTAGGTGTAGATCAGCCCCAGCATTTT
abundance: few; d_gene: TRBD2; v_gene: TRBV9; j_gene: TRBJ2-5; CDR3aa: CASSVGASGLQETQYF; CDR3nt: TGTGCCAGCAGCGTAGGGGCTAGCGGTTTACAAGAGACCCAGTACTTC
abundance: -; d_gene: -; v_gene: TRBV12-3/TRBV12-4; j_gene: TRBJ1-2; CDR3aa: CASSPLRTNYGYTF; CDR3nt: TGTGCCAGCAGCCCGCTACGGACTAACTATGGCTACACCTTC
abundance: few; d_gene: -; v_gene: TRBV25-1; j_gene: TRBJ2-7; CDR3aa: CASSEGVGYEQYF; CDR3nt: TGTGCCAGCAGTGAAGGCGTGGGCTACGAGCAGTACTTC
abundance: -; d_gene: TRBD1; v_gene: TRBV20-1; j_gene: TRBJ1-6; CDR3aa: CSARVGTDNSPLHF; CDR3nt: TGCAGTGCTAGAGTGGGGACAGATAATTCACCCCTCCACTTT
abundance: few; d_gene: TRBD2; v_gene: TRBV5-4; j_gene: TRBJ2-2; CDR3aa: CASSSPSGGNTGELFF; CDR3nt: TGTGCCAGCAGCAGCCCTAGCGGGGGAAACACCGGGGAGCTGTTTTTT
abundance: -; d_gene: -; v_gene: TRBV18; j_gene: TRBJ2-2; CDR3aa: CASSPLWATNTGELFF; CDR3nt: TGTGCCAGCTCACCACTTTGGGCCACGAACACCGGGGAGCTGTTTTTT
abundance: -; d_gene: -; v_gene: TRBV29-1; j_gene: TRBJ2-7; CDR3aa: CSVEDENGGNYEQYF; CDR3nt: TGCAGCGTTGAAGATGAAAATGGGGGTAACTACGAGCAGTACTTC
abundance: few; d_gene: TRBD1; v_gene: TRBV7-8; j_gene: TRBJ2-3; CDR3aa: CASSPDRVDSADTQYF; CDR3nt: TGTGCCAGCAGCCCCGACAGGGTGGACTCCGCAGATACGCAGTATTTT
abundance: once; d_gene: TRBD2; v_gene: TRBV7-2; j_gene: TRBJ2-1; CDR3aa: CASSLGLAGVLEQFF; CDR3nt: TGTGCCAGCAGCTTAGGACTAGCGGGAGTTCTTGAGCAGTTCTTC
abundance: -; d_gene: TRBD2; v_gene: TRBV29-1; j_gene: TRBJ2-1; CDR3aa: CSVEGLAGDHEQFF; CDR3nt: TGCAGCGTTGAAGGCCTAGCGGGAGATCATGAGCAGTTCTTC
abundance: few; d_gene: -; v_gene: TRBV5-8; j_gene: TRBJ2-2; CDR3aa: CASSLLVGLDTGELFF; CDR3nt: TGTGCCAGCAGCTTATTGGTAGGGCTCGACACCGGGGAGCTGTTTTTT
abundance: many; d_gene: TRBD1; v_gene: TRBV29-1; j_gene: TRBJ2-7; CDR3aa: CSVTTRTGSPYEQYF; CDR3nt: TGCAGCGTCACAACCCGGACAGGGTCCCCCTACGAGCAGTACTTC
abundance: many; d_gene: TRBD1; v_gene: TRBV7-8; j_gene: TRBJ2-1; CDR3aa: CASSLLRTGDSEQFF; CDR3nt: TGTGCCAGCAGCTTACTTCGGACAGGGGATAGTGAGCAGTTCTTC
abundance: -; d_gene: -; v_gene: TRBV4-2; j_gene: TRBJ2-2; CDR3aa: CASSQDERRTGELFF; CDR3nt: TGTGCCAGCAGCCAAGATGAGCGGCGGACCGGGGAGCTGTTTTTT
abundance: -; d_gene: TRBD1; v_gene: TRBV30; j_gene: TRBJ2-2; CDR3aa: CAWAGFGTGGTGELFF; CDR3nt: TGTGCCTGGGCCGGCTTTGGGACAGGCGGCACCGGGGAGCTGTTTTTT
abundance: many; d_gene: -; v_gene: TRBV4-1; j_gene: TRBJ1-2; CDR3aa: CASSQDSAINYGYTF; CDR3nt: TGCGCCAGCAGCCAAGATTCAGCGATTAACTATGGCTACACCTTC
abundance: few; d_gene: -; v_gene: TRBV5-1; j_gene: TRBJ1-1; CDR3aa: CASSLSLGVTEAFF; CDR3nt: TGCGCCAGCAGCTTATCCCTGGGTGTCACTGAAGCTTTCTTT
abundance: many; d_gene: TRBD1; v_gene: TRBV4-1; j_gene: TRBJ1-5; CDR3aa: CASSQDWTGRNQPQHF; CDR3nt: TGCGCCAGCAGCCAAGATTGGACAGGCAGGAATCAGCCCCAGCATTTT
abundance: few; d_gene: TRBD2; v_gene: TRBV5-1; j_gene: TRBJ2-1; CDR3aa: CASSLGTLAGLNNEQFF; CDR3nt: TGCGCCAGCAGCTTGGGGACACTAGCGGGGCTAAACAATGAGCAGTTCTTC
abundance: -; d_gene: -; v_gene: TRBV2; j_gene: TRBJ2-5; CDR3aa: CASSVAQGSGETQYF; CDR3nt: TGTGCCAGCAGTGTAGCCCAGGGCTCGGGGGAGACCCAGTACTTC
abundance: few; d_gene: TRBD2; v_gene: TRBV20-1; j_gene: TRBJ2-1; CDR3aa: CSAREGAGRRPEQFF; CDR3nt: TGCAGTGCTAGAGAGGGAGCGGGACGCCGACCTGAGCAGTTCTTC
abundance: few; d_gene: -; v_gene: TRBV2; j_gene: TRBJ1-2; CDR3aa: CASKLDGSYGYTF; CDR3nt: TGTGCCAGCAAACTGGACGGCAGCTATGGCTACACCTTC
abundance: -; d_gene: -; v_gene: TRBV5-1; j_gene: TRBJ2-5; CDR3aa: CASSLARDTQETQYF; CDR3nt: TGCGCCAGCAGCTTGGCCCGGGACACCCAAGAGACCCAGTACTTC
abundance: -; d_gene: TRBD2; v_gene: TRBV5-6; j_gene: TRBJ2-1; CDR3aa: CASSRPGLAGYNEQFF; CDR3nt: TGTGCCAGCAGTCGACCCGGACTAGCGGGGTACAATGAGCAGTTCTTC
abundance: -; d_gene: -; v_gene: TRBV6-1; j_gene: TRBJ2-3; CDR3aa: CASSGARGPGDTQYF; CDR3nt: TGTGCCAGCAGTGGTGCGCGGGGGCCCGGAGATACGCAGTATTTT
abundance: -; d_gene: -; v_gene: TRBV7-2; j_gene: TRBJ2-5; CDR3aa: CASSTVILETQYF; CDR3nt: TGTGCCAGCAGTACCGTGATCTTGGAGACCCAGTACTTC
abundance: -; d_gene: -; v_gene: TRBV7-3; j_gene: TRBJ1-2; CDR3aa: CASSLRGRKGYTF; CDR3nt: TGTGCCAGCAGCTTAAGGGGGCGCAAAGGCTACACCTTC
abundance: -; d_gene: -; v_gene: TRBV6-1; j_gene: TRBJ2-4; CDR3aa: CASSEATIAGANIQYF; CDR3nt: TGTGCCAGCAGTGAAGCCACCATCGCCGGGGCCAACATTCAGTACTTC
abundance: few; d_gene: TRBD2; v_gene: TRBV9; j_gene: TRBJ2-3; CDR3aa: CASSVGSGGTFTDTQYF; CDR3nt: TGTGCCAGCAGCGTAGGGAGCGGGGGGACCTTCACAGATACGCAGTATTTT
abundance: -; d_gene: TRBD2; v_gene: TRBV10-3; j_gene: TRBJ2-1; CDR3aa: CAISPSGRTPNEQFF; CDR3nt: TGTGCCATCAGTCCGAGCGGGAGAACCCCCAATGAGCAGTTCTTC
abundance: few; d_gene: TRBD1; v_gene: TRBV5-6; j_gene: TRBJ2-3; CDR3aa: CASSFRDRGLLDTQYF; CDR3nt: TGTGCCAGCAGCTTCCGGGACAGGGGGCTTCTGGATACGCAGTATTTT
abundance: few; d_gene: TRBD2; v_gene: TRBV20-1; j_gene: TRBJ2-3; CDR3aa: CSAAGLAERTDTQYF; CDR3nt: TGCAGTGCGGCGGGACTAGCGGAGCGCACAGATACGCAGTATTTT
abundance: -; d_gene: -; v_gene: TRBV5-1; j_gene: TRBJ1-2; CDR3aa: CASSREGNYGYTF; CDR3nt: TGCGCCAGCAGCCGCGAGGGGAACTATGGCTACACCTTC
abundance: -; d_gene: -; v_gene: TRBV12-3/TRBV12-4; j_gene: TRBJ2-1; CDR3aa: CASSKNTRDNEQFF; CDR3nt: TGTGCCAGCAGCAAAAACACAAGGGATAATGAGCAGTTCTTC
abundance: few; d_gene: -; v_gene: TRBV20-1; j_gene: TRBJ1-2; CDR3aa: CSASSWGYTF; CDR3nt: TGCAGTGCTAGTAGTTGGGGCTACACCTTC